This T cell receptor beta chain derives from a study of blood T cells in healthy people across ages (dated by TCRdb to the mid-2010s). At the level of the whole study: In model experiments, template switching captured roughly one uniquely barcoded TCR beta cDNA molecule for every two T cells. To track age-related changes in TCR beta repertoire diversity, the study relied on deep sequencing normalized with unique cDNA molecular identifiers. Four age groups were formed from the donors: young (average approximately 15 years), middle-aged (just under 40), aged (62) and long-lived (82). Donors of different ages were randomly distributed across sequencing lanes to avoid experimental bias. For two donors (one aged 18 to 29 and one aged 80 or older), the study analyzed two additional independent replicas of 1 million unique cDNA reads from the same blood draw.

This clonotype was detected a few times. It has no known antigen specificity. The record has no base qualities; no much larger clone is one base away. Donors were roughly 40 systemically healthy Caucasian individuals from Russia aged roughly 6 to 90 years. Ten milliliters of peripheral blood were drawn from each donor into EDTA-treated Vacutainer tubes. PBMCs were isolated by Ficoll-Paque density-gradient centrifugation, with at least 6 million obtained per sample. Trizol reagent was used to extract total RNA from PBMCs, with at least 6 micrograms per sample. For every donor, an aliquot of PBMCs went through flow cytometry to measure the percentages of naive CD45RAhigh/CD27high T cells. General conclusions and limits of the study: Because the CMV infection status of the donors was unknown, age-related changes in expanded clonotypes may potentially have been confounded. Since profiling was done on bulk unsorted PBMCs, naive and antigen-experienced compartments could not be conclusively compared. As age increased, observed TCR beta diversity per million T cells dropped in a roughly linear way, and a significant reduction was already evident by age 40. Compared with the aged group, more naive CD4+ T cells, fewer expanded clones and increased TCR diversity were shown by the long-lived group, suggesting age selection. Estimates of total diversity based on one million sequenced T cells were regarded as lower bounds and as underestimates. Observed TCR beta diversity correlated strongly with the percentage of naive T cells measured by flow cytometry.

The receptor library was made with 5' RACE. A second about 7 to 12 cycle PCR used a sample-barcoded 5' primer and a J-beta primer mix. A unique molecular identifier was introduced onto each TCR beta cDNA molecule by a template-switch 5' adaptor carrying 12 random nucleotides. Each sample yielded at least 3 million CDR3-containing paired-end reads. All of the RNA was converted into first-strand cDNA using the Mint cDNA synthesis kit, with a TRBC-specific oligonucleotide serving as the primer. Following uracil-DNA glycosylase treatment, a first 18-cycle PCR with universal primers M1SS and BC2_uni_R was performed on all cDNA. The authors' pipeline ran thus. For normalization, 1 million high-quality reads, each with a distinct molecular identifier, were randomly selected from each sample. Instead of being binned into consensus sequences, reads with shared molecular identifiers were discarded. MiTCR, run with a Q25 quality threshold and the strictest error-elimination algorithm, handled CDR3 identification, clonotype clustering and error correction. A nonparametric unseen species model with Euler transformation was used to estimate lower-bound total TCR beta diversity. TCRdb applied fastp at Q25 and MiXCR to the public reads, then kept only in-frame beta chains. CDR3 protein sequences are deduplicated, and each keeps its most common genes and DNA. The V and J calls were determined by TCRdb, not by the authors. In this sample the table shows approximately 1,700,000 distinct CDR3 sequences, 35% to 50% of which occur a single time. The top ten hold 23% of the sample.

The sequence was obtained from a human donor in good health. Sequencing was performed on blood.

The DNA sequence reads TGTGCCAGCAGTTCGATGGCCTACGAGCAGTACTTC. Its amino acids are CASSSMAYEQYF. Recombination connected TRBV28 to TRBJ2-7; there is no confident call for the D gene. For CDR1 and CDR2, the germline V gene lists MDHEN and SYDVKM. The CDR3 starts with the cysteine, ends with the phenylalanine, and has 12 residues. Left in the record is the CDR3 DNA by itself, 36 bases read in frame from the first base. V and J are truncated by 4 bases and 2 bases respectively, leaving an intervening sequence of 6 bases.